This TCR beta chain was recovered during a study of blood T cell repertoires in COVID-19 (dated by TCRdb to the early 2020s). With respect to the entire study: Samples covering the acute and convalescent phases of COVID-19 were provided by collaborators in the United States, Italy and Spain. The material from the prospective study consisted of cDNA or gDNA derived from T cells, B-cell-depleted T cells, or PBMCs. The dataset comprised deeply sampled blood TCRbeta repertoires from subjects exposed to, actively infected with, or recovered from COVID-19. The repertoires were released in a freely available public database meant as a resource for research on the immune response to SARS-CoV-2. The samples were drawn from two sources: the first 160 participants of the ongoing ImmuneRACE study, and some 1,300 subjects contributed by 6 global collaborators. Nearly every sample came with metadata listing a de-identified subject ID, COVID-19 status, age in years and sex. Where HLA class I and class II types were available, the types were taken from metadata supplied by the sample provider, not from assay-based typing. What the authors observed across the whole study: How much clinical and demographic metadata was included differed by source and by participant, and the metadata was provided uncurated.

V sheds 0 bases and J sheds 4 bases, leaving 13 bases between their ends. From cysteine to phenylalanine, the CDR3 is 15 amino acids long. Only the CDR3 portion is preserved as DNA: 45 bases, with reading frame beginning at the first base. Looking up the germline V gene yields CDR1 SGDLS and CDR2 YYNGEE. Each collaborating institution followed its own protocols to collect whole blood in K2EDTA tubes. For TCRbeta analysis, collaborators shipped samples as frozen whole blood, isolated PBMCs, or DNA extracted from either of those sample types. TCRbeta CDR3 regions were amplified from genomic DNA using the immunoSEQ Assay, a bias-controlled multiplex PCR. Per the original workflow: Nucleated cell counts per sample were estimated from amplification of reference gene primers within the assay. Sequence reads were collapsed and filtered to measure the absolute abundance of every unique TCRbeta CDR3 rearrangement. Productive Simpson clonality was computed per sample as the square root of Simpson's diversity index over productive rearrangements. Imported from immuneACCESS, the table was reduced by TCRdb to in-frame sequences with V and J called. These copies leave out some clones; in studies compared against another copy, an unresolved V gene accounts for under half, and the cause of the remainder is not known. D and trimming come from the DNA, and the V and J calls and clone size come from that table. The sample contains about 80,000 clones, around four fifths of them found a single time. More than 15% of the sample comes from the top ten.

Comments on this clone: Its binding antigen is unknown. No base quality information exists; no much larger clone differs at one position.

This clonotype originated in an elderly man with active or convalescent COVID-19. The sequencing sample was made of peripheral blood. This receptor chain uses TRBV9 and TRBJ1-2; TRBD1 is perhaps the D gene, given 5 matching bases. The CDR3 corresponds to CASSVGGETLYGYTF. The nucleotide sequence reads as follows: TGTGCCAGCAGCGTAGGGGGGGAAACGCTCTATGGCTACACCTTC.